This T cell receptor (beta chain) was identified in a study of T cell repertoires in cytomegalovirus infection. Overall study context: Based on public TCR beta signatures, there were indications of CMV infection and of a matching HLA type. Study conclusions and caveats: Dominating the ex vivo response were HLA-C-restricted CMV-specific TCR beta clonotypes.

TCRdb itself ran the reads through MiXCR, one entry per CDR3 protein. The sample lists approximately 300,000 distinct CDR3 sequences; about 27% were seen once. This clonotype was seen a few times. Antigen: not known. This CDR3 spans 15 amino acids. Germline CDR1 is SGHTA and CDR2 is FQGNSA. Trimming pared 1 base from V and 0 bases from J, leaving 10 bases between. The chain combines TRBV7-2 with TRBJ2-7; no definite D call. The sequence was obtained from a human donor in good health (CMV status not recorded). Some clones in this sample may be carry-over from other donors' samples. The sequencing here drew on cultured PBMCs, taken from culture after CMV antigen stimulation. CDR3 nucleotide sequence: TGTGCCAGCAGCTTAGAAACAGTTAGCTCCTACGAGCAGTACTTC. Its translation is CASSLETVSSYEQYF. Drawing the rest from reference TRBV7-2 and TRBJ2-7, the complete variable domain is GAGVSQSPSNKVTEKGKDVELRCDPISGHTALYWYRQSLGQGLEFLIYFQGNSAPDKSGLPSDRFSAERTGGSVSTLTIQRTQQEDSAVYLCASSLETVSSYEQYFGPGTRLTVT.